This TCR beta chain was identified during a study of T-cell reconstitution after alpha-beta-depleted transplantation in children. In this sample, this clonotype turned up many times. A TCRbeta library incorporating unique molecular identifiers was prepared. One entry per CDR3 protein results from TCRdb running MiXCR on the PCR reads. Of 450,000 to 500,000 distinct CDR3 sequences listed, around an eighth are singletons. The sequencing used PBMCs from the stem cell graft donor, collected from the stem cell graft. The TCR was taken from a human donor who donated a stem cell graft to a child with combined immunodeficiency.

Written as DNA, the CDR3 is TGTGCCAGCAGTCCCTCGGGACGCATTAACTATGGCTACACCTTC. Translated, it gives CASSPSGRINYGYTF. This chain links TRBV7-2 with TRBJ1-2; perhaps TRBD1 as D (5 bases). The CDR3 is 15 amino acids. Germline V lookup: CDR1 SGHTA, CDR2 FQGNSA. Between the trimmed V and J ends, which lost 6 bases and 1 base, there was a span of 15 bases.